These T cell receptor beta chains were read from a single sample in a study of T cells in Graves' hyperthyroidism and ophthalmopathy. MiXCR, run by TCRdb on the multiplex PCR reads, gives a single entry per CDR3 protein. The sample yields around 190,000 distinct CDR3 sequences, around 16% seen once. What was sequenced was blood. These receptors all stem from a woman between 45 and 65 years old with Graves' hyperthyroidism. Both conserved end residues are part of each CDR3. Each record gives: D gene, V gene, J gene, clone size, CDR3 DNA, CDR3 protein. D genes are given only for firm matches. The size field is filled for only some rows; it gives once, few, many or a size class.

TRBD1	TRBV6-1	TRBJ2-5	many	TGTGCCAGCAGTTTACGGACAGGGTTAGTGGGGAAGACCCAGTACTTC	CASSLRTGLVGKTQYF
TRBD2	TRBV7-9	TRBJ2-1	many	TGTGCCAGCAGCTTAGGGGGAGGGGACAATGAGCAGTTCTTC	CASSLGGGDNEQFF
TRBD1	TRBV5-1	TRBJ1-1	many	TGCGCCAGCAGCTTTCAGGGGGACACTGAAGCTTTCTTT	CASSFQGDTEAFF
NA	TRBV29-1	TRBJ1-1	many	TGCAGCGGATTAAACACTGAAGCTTTCTTT	CSGLNTEAFF
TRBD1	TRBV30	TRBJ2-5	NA	TGTGCCTGGAGTGTGGGACAGCAAGAGACCCAGTACTTC	CAWSVGQQETQYF
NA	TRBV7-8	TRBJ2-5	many	TGTGCCAGCAGCTTAGCCCGGACCTGGCAGGGCAAAGAGACCCAGTACTTC	CASSLARTWQGKETQYF
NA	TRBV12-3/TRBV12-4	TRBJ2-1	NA	TGTGCCAGCTCACCCGACAGGGCCTGGGACTATAGCTCCTACAATGAGCAGTTCTTC	CASSPDRAWDYSSYNEQFF
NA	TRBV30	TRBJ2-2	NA	TGTGCCTGGATTGGGCCAGCGCAGTACACCGGGGAGCTGTTTTTT	CAWIGPAQYTGELFF
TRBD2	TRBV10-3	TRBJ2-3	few	TGTGCCATCAGTGAGCCGCTCAGCGGGGGCTACACAGATACGCAGTATTTT	CAISEPLSGGYTDTQYF
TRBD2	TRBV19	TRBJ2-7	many	TGTGCCAGTAGGACTAGCGGGCCCAACTACGAGCAGTACTTC	CASRTSGPNYEQYF
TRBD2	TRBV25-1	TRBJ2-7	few	TGTGCCAGCAGTGGGAACTCGCAGGGGGCTAGCGGGAGCACCTACGAGCAGTACTTC	CASSGNSQGASGSTYEQYF
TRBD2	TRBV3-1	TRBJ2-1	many	TGTGCCAGCAGCCTTCCAGGACTAGCGGGATTTGGTGAGCAGTTCTTC	CASSLPGLAGFGEQFF
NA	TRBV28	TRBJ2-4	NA	TGTGCCAGCAGTTCCAGGGATAAAAACATTCAGTACTTC	CASSSRDKNIQYF
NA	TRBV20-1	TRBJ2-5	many	TGCAGTGCTAGACCCGGACACATCCAAGAGACCCAGTACTTC	CSARPGHIQETQYF
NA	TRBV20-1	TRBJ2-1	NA	TGCAGTGCTAGAGATTTGTCTAGACACAATGAGCAGTTCTTC	CSARDLSRHNEQFF
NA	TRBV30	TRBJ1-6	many	TGTGCCTGGACGCTGCCGGGCCCAGCGGATTCACCCCTCCACTTT	CAWTLPGPADSPLHF
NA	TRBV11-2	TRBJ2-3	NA	TGTGCCAGCAGCCAATATGTGTTAGGTAGCACATATACGCAGTATTTT	CASSQYVLGSTYTQYF
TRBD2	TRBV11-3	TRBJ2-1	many	TGTGCCAGCAGCCCGCGGACTAGCGGGATCAGGAATGAGCAGTTCTTC	CASSPRTSGIRNEQFF
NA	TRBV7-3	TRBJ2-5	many	TGTGCCAGCAGCTTAAGTGACGGGAAAGAGACCCAGTACTTC	CASSLSDGKETQYF
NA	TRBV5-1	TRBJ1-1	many	TGCGCCAGCAGCTTGTCGACCGGGAAAACTGAAGCTTTCTTT	CASSLSTGKTEAFF
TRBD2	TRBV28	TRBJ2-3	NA	TGTGCCAGCAGCGTATCGATAGCGGGAGTGGCTGGGGATAAAGATACGCAGTATTTT	CASSVSIAGVAGDKDTQYF
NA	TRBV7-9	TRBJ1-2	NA	TGTGCCAGCAGCTTAGATTCCGGGGTTGGCTATGGCTACACCTTC	CASSLDSGVGYGYTF
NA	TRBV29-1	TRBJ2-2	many	TGCAGCGTAGGAAAGACAGGTTTGGGCGTTACGAACACCGGGGAGCTGTTTTTT	CSVGKTGLGVTNTGELFF
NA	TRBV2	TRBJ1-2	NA	TGTGCCAGCAGTGAAGACAGGGTGGGCTACACCTTC	CASSEDRVGYTF
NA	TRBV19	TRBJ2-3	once	TGTGCCAGTAGTAATAGCGCCCGCACAGATACGCAGTATTTT	CASSNSARTDTQYF
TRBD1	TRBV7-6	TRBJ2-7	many	TGTGCCAGCACCAAAGAGGGACAGGGGGGCTACGAGCAGTACTTC	CASTKEGQGGYEQYF
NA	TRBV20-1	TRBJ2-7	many	TGCAGTGCTAGTCGCGAGTGGGGGAGCTCCTACGAGCAGTACTTC	CSASREWGSSYEQYF
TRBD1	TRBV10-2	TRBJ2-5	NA	TGCGCCACCACAGGGGCCGAGACCCAGTACTTC	CATTGAETQYF
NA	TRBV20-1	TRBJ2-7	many	TGCAGTGCTAGTCAAACCAAGACGGAGTATGGGCAGTACTTC	CSASQTKTEYGQYF
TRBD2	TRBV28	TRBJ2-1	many	TGTGCCAGCAGCGCGGGACTAGCGGGAGCAGCTTTCGACAATGAGCAGTTCTTC	CASSAGLAGAAFDNEQFF
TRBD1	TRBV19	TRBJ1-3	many	TGTGCCAGTAGTAGAGACAGGGACTCTGGAAACACCATATATTTT	CASSRDRDSGNTIYF
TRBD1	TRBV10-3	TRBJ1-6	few	TGTGCCACGAGGGACAGGAAAAATTCACCCCTCCACTTT	CATRDRKNSPLHF
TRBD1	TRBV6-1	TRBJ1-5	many	TGTGCCAGCCGCGAACAGGGGGCTCAGCCCCAGCATTTT	CASREQGAQPQHF
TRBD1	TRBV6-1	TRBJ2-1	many	TGTGCCAGCAGTTCCCGCGGGACAGGGAATTACGGTGAGCAGTTCTTC	CASSSRGTGNYGEQFF
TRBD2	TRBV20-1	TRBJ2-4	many	TGCAGTGCCAGCCACCTGGGTCTAGCGGGAGGGAACATTCAGTACTTC	CSASHLGLAGGNIQYF
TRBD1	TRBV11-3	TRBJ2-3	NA	TGTGCCAGCAGACCGGGGACAGATACAGATACGCAGTATTTT	CASRPGTDTDTQYF
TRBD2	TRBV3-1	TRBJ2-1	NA	TGTGCCAGCAGCCGTAGCGGGAGGGAGGATGAGCAGTTCTTC	CASSRSGREDEQFF
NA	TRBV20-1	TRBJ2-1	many	TGCAGTGTTCAGGGACAATCCAATGAGCAGTTCTTC	CSVQGQSNEQFF
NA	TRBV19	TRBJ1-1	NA	TGTGCCAGTAGTAAGGCCAGGGACGGCACTGAAGCTTTCTTT	CASSKARDGTEAFF
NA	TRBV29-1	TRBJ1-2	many	TGCAGCGTTGATCAGGCCCTCTATGGCTACACCTTC	CSVDQALYGYTF
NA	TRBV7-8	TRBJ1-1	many	TGTGCCAGCAGCTTAGCGGCGGATAACACTGAAGCTTTCTTT	CASSLAADNTEAFF
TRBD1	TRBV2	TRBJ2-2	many	TGTGCCAGCACCGGGACAGCGACGAACACCGGGGAGCTGTTTTTT	CASTGTATNTGELFF
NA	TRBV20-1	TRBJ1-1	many	TGCAGTGCTTGGACAGCGGGGAACACTGAAGCTTTCTTT	CSAWTAGNTEAFF
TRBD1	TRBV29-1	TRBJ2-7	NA	TGCAGCGTTGATTCAGGGGGCGGGAACGAGCAGTACTTC	CSVDSGGGNEQYF
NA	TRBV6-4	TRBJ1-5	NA	TGTGCCAGCACTACAGGGACACTGAATCAGCCCCAGCATTTT	CASTTGTLNQPQHF
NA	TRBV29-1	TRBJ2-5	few	TGCAGCGGGTGCCGTGATGGGACGTTACAAGAGACCCAGTACTTC	CSGCRDGTLQETQYF
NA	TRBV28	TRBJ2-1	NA	TGTGCCAGCAGCGTTCCCGTTGGGGGGCTGTCCCACAATGAGCAGTTCTTC	CASSVPVGGLSHNEQFF
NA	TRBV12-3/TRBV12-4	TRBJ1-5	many	TGTGCCAGCAGCCCTCTAATAGGGACTGAACAGCCCCAGCATTTT	CASSPLIGTEQPQHF
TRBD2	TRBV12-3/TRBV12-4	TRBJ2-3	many	TGTGCCAGCAGTTCCCGGACTAGCGCCACAGATACGCAGTATTTT	CASSSRTSATDTQYF
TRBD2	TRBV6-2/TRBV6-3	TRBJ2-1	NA	TGTGCCAGCAGTCTTAGGACTAGCGGGCCTACCCTTGCCTACAATGAGCAGTTCTTC	CASSLRTSGPTLAYNEQFF
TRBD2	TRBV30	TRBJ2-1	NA	TGTGCCTGGATGCGGGAGGGCCGTAATGAGCAGTTCTTC	CAWMREGRNEQFF
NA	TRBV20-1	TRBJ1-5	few	TGCAGTGCCCCTCCCGGGGGAAGGAGCAATCAGCCCCAGCATTTT	CSAPPGGRSNQPQHF
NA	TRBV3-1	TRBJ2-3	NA	TGTGCCAGCAGCCAAGATAGGACTACGCAGTATTTT	CASSQDRTTQYF